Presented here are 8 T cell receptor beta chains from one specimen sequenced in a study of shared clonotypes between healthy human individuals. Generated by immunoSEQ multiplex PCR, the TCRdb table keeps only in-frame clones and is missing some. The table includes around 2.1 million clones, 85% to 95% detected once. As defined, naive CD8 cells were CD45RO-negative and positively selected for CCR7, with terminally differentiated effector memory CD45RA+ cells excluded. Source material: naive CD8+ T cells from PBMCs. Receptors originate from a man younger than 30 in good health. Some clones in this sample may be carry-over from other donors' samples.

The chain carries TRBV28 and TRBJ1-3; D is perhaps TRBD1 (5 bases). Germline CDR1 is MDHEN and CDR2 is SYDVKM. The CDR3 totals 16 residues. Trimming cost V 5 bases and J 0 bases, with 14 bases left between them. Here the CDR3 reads CASSIPTASSGNTIYF. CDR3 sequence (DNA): TGTGCCAGCAGTATTCCGACAGCGAGCTCTGGAAACACCATATATTTT.

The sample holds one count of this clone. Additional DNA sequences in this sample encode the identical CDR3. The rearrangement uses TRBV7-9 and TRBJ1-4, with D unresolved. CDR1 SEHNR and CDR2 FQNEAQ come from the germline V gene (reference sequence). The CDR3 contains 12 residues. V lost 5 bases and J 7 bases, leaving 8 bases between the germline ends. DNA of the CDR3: TGTGCCAGCAGCCCGTGGGGTGAAAAACTGTTTTTT. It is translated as CASSPWGEKLFF. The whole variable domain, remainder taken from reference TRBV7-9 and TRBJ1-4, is DTGVSQNPRHKITKRGQNVTFRCDPISEHNRLYWYRQTLGQGPEFLTYFQNEAQLEKSRLLSDRFSAERPKGSFSTLEIQRTEQGDSAMYLCASSPWGEKLFFGSGTQLSVL.

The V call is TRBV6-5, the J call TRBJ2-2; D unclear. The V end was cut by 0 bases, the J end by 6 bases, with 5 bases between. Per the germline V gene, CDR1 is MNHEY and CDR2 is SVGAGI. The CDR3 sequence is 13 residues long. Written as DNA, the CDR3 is TGTGCCAGCAGTTACTCGATCCCCGGGGAGCTGTTTTTT. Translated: CASSYSIPGELFF.

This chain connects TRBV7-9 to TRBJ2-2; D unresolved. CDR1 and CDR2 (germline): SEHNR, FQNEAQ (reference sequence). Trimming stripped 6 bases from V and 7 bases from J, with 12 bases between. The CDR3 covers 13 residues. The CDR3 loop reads CASRGVTFGELFF. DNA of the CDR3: TGTGCCAGCAGAGGCGTTACTTTCGGGGAGCTGTTTTTT.

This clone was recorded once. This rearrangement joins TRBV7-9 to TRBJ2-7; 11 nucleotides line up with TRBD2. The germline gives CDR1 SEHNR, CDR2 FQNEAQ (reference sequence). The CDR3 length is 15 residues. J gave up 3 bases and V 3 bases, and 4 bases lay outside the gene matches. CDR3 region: CASSFWTSGLYEQYF. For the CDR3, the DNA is TGTGCCAGCAGCTTCTGGACTAGCGGGCTCTACGAGCAGTACTTC. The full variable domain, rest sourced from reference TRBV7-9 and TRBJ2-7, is DTGVSQNPRHKITKRGQNVTFRCDPISEHNRLYWYRQTLGQGPEFLTYFQNEAQLEKSRLLSDRFSAERPKGSFSTLEIQRTEQGDSAMYLCASSFWTSGLYEQYFGPGTRLTVT.

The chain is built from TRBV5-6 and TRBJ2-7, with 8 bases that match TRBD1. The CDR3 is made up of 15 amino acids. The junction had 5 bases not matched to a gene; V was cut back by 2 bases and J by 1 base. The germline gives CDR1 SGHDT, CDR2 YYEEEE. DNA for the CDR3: TGTGCCAGCAGCTTTTACAGGGGGTTGTCCTACGAGCAGTACTTC. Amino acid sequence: CASSFYRGLSYEQYF.

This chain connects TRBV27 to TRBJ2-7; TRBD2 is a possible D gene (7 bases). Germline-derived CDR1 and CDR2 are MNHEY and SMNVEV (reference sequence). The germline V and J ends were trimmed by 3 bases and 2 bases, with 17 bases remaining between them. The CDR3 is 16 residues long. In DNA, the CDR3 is TGTGCCAGCAGTTTCTCGGGAGGACAGAAACCCTACGAGCAGTACTTC. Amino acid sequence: CASSFSGGQKPYEQYF.

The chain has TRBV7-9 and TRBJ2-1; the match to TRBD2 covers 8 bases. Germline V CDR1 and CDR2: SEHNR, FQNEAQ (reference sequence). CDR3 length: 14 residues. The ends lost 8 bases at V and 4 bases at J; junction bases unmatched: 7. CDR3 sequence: CASGPGGTYNEQFF. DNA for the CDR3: TGTGCCAGCGGGCCGGGGGGGACTTACAATGAGCAGTTCTTC.